These 30 T cell receptor beta chains were all obtained from the same sample, sequenced in a study of T cell responses to AZD1222 COVID-19 vaccine. TCRdb's table, derived via immunoSEQ multiplex PCR, lists solely in-frame clones and lacks some. The sample carries about 94,000 clones, roughly 90% recorded once. The sample in question was peripheral blood, obtained 28 days after the second AZD1222 dose. Every receptor here comes from an adult who received the AZD1222 COVID-19 vaccine.

The chain combines TRBV27 with TRBJ2-4; D remains unclear. CDR1 and CDR2 from the germline V gene are MNHEY and SMNVEV (reference sequence). The CDR3 contains 16 residues. Trimming stripped 2 bases from V and 0 bases from J, with 11 bases between. CDR3 nucleotide sequence: TGTGCCAGCAGTTTAAACGCGTTTCTAGCCAAAAACATTCAGTACTTC. It specifies CASSLNAFLAKNIQYF.

The chain combines TRBV11-3 with TRBJ2-3; 10 bases are shared with TRBD2. V trimming: 2 bases; J trimming: 9 bases; junction bases outside the gene matches: 2. This CDR3 contains 13 residues. The germline V gene has CDR1 SGHNT and CDR2 YENEEA. CDR3 coding DNA: TGTGCCAGCAGCTTAAATAGCGGGAGGACGCAGTATTTT. Protein sequence: CASSLNSGRTQYF.

Note on this clone: A junction boundary mismatches the germline segment, possibly from a read error. The chain couples TRBV3-1 (or the pseudogene TRBV3-2) to TRBJ2-7, with 12 nucleotides matching TRBD2. CDR1 and CDR2 (germline): LGHDT, YNNKEL (reference sequence). This CDR3 has 15 amino acids. The CDR3 spells CASSLSSGRAYEQYF. The CDR3, as DNA: TGTGCCAGCAGCCTCTCTAGCGGGAGGGCCTATGAGCAGTACTTC.

The rearrangement uses TRBV2 and TRBJ2-5; unclear D gene. V lost 8 bases to trimming and J lost 5 bases, with 9 bases between them. Germline V CDR1 and CDR2: SNHLY, FYNNEI. The CDR3 contains 11 residues. This chain's CDR3 is CASGVWETQYF. DNA of the CDR3: TGTGCCAGCGGAGTCTGGGAGACCCAGTACTTC.

The V gene is TRBV13, the J gene TRBJ2-1; TRBD1 is a possible D gene (5 bases). The V gene's germline CDR1 is PRHDT and CDR2 FYEKMQ (reference sequence). V was clipped by 4 bases and J by 6 bases, with 19 bases between them. The CDR3 extends over 16 amino acids. CDR3 nucleotides: TGTGCCAGCAGCTCGTGGGGCGGCTTTCAAAGCAATGAGCAGTTCTTC. Its translation: CASSSWGGFQSNEQFF.

This clone has just one count. V usage is TRBV29-1 and J usage is TRBJ2-1; either TRBD1 or TRBD2 may supply D (5 bases each). V was shortened by 7 bases and J by 3 bases, with 13 bases between the two germline ends. The germline gives CDR1 SQVTM, CDR2 ANQGSEA. The CDR3 is 13 amino acids. The DNA for the CDR3 is TGCAGCGCGGACGGGACGAACTACAATGAGCAGTTCTTC. It specifies CSADGTNYNEQFF.

This sequence joins TRBV19 and TRBJ2-1; D gene uncertain. The CDR3 consists of 15 residues. CDR1 and CDR2 from the germline V gene are LNHDA and SQIVND (reference sequence). The germline V and J ends were trimmed by 3 bases and 7 bases, with 16 bases remaining between them. The CDR3 spells CASSIKAWAGNEQFF. For the CDR3, the DNA is TGTGCCAGTAGTATTAAAGCTTGGGCAGGTAATGAGCAGTTCTTC.

This sequence joins TRBV18 and TRBJ1-6; TRBD1 matches 8 bases. The V gene's germline CDR1 is KGHSH and CDR2 LQKENI. The V gene end was trimmed by 2 bases and the J gene end by 6 bases; junction bases not matched to a gene: 15. This CDR3 has 19 amino acids. CDR3 DNA sequence: TGTGCCAGCTCACCAACTTCGAACTCCCGGGACAGGTTTAATTCACCCCTCCACTTT. It specifies CASSPTSNSRDRFNSPLHF.

The chain employs TRBV7-6 and TRBJ2-7; maybe TRBD1 (5 bases). The V gene lost 5 bases and the J gene lost 0 bases, with 14 bases spanning the gap. From germline, CDR1 is SGHVS and CDR2 FNYEAQ. This CDR3 has 15 residues. The CDR3 DNA follows: TGTGCCAGCAGCCCTGGGGCAGGGCCCTCCTACGAGCAGTACTTC. Translated, it gives CASSPGAGPSYEQYF.

The gene calls are TRBV19 and TRBJ1-5; 7 bases are a match to TRBD1. The V gene's germline CDR1 is LNHDA and CDR2 SQIVND (reference sequence). V was pared by 7 bases and J by 0 bases, with 6 bases of the junction left unmatched. The CDR3 covers 15 residues. As DNA, the CDR3 is TGTGCCAGTACCGCCGGGACAGCTAGCAATCAGCCCCAGCATTTT. This codes for CASTAGTASNQPQHF.

V and J are TRBV6-5 and TRBJ1-2; no clear D gene. Trimming left V 4 bases short and J 8 bases short, with 11 bases between. The germline gives CDR1 MNHEY, CDR2 SVGAGI. The CDR3 sequence is 12 residues long. CDR3 DNA: TGTGCCAGCAGTTCGACGAGGACCGGCTACACCTTC. This translates into CASSSTRTGYTF.

The J gene is TRBJ1-1, the V gene TRBV10-3; D perhaps matches TRBD1 (5 bases). Germline CDR1 reads ENHRY; CDR2 reads SYGVKD. V dropped 2 bases and J dropped 7 bases, with 11 bases sitting between them. This CDR3 has 13 residues. In DNA form, the CDR3 reads TGTGCCATCAGTGAGGTCCGGGGGGGTGAAGCTTTCTTT. This codes for CAISEVRGGEAFF.

The chain employs TRBV4-2 and TRBJ2-1; D perhaps matches TRBD2 (8 bases). The CDR3 runs 17 residues. The V and J ends lost 4 bases and 2 bases respectively, with 18 bases between them. Germline V gene sequence: CDR1 LGHNA, CDR2 YNFKEQ. CDR3 amino acids: CASSPGGLVDAYNEQFF. DNA for the CDR3: TGTGCCAGCAGCCCAGGGGGACTAGTCGACGCCTACAATGAGCAGTTCTTC.

This sequence joins TRBV28 and TRBJ2-5; 9 positions agree with TRBD2. The CDR3 sequence is 13 residues long. Trimming at V came to 3 bases and at J to 5 bases, leaving 1 base not matched to a gene. Germline V lookup: CDR1 MDHEN, CDR2 SYDVKM. The CDR3 nucleotides are TGTGCCAGCAGTTTGAGCGGGGGGGAGACCCAGTACTTC. This encodes CASSLSGGETQYF.

The chain carries TRBV5-6 and TRBJ1-2; unclear D gene. CDR3 length equals 14 residues. Trimming took off 0 bases at V and 2 bases at J, with 8 bases between the two ends. CDR1 is SGHDT and CDR2 is YYEEEE in the germline V gene. The CDR3 reads CASSLVELNYGYTF. DNA of the CDR3: TGTGCCAGCAGCTTGGTAGAGTTGAACTATGGCTACACCTTC.

The genes are TRBV9 and TRBJ2-7; D possibly corresponds to TRBD1 (5 bases). From germline, CDR1 is SGDLS and CDR2 YYNGEE. The V end lost 0 bases, the J end lost 2 bases, and 9 bases lay between the germline ends. The CDR3 contains 14 residues. CDR3 residues: CASSVAGLPYEQYF. CDR3 DNA: TGTGCCAGCAGCGTAGCAGGGTTGCCCTACGAGCAGTACTTC.

The chain combines TRBV11-3 with TRBJ2-3; D gene ambiguous. The CDR3 totals 18 residues. CDR1 SGHNT and CDR2 YENEEA come from the germline V gene. V lost 4 bases and J 0 bases, leaving 20 bases between the germline ends. CDR3 amino acids: CASSSRLGSVPSTDTQYF. The CDR3 nucleotides are TGTGCCAGCAGCTCTCGACTGGGGTCGGTACCTAGCACAGATACGCAGTATTTT.

This sequence joins TRBV7-2 and TRBJ2-7; tentative D call: TRBD2 (6 bases). V lost 1 base to trimming and J lost 1 base, with 14 bases between them. Germline V gene sequence: CDR1 SGHTA, CDR2 FQGNSA. The length of the CDR3 is 16 residues. CDR3: CASSLGARENSYEQYF. In DNA, the CDR3 is TGTGCCAGCAGCTTAGGGGCCCGGGAGAATTCCTACGAGCAGTACTTC.

This chain uses TRBV7-2 with TRBJ1-1; TRBD1 is a possible D gene (5 bases). This CDR3 spans 15 amino acids. Trimming removed 1 base from V and 5 bases from J, with 14 bases in between. Germline CDR1 SGHTA, CDR2 FQGNSA. CDR3 sequence reads: CASSLEGTAGTEAFF. The CDR3 DNA follows: TGTGCCAGCAGCTTAGAAGGGACGGCGGGGACTGAAGCTTTCTTT.

The chain uses TRBV9 and TRBJ2-7; 10 bases are shared with TRBD1. The CDR3 runs 15 residues. The V and J ends lost 0 bases and 3 bases, in that order; junction bases with no gene match: 3. The V gene's germline CDR1 is SGDLS and CDR2 YYNGEE. CDR3 DNA: TGTGCCAGCAGCGTAGAAGGGACAGGGGACTACGAGCAGTACTTC. It translates to CASSVEGTGDYEQYF.

This sequence joins TRBV30 and TRBJ1-4; D unresolved. Per the germline V gene, CDR1 is GTSNPN and CDR2 is SVGIG (reference sequence). V shed 0 bases and J shed 2 bases, with 13 bases lying between them. CDR3 length equals 16 residues. CDR3 sequence reads: CAWSVLPTSTNEKLFF. CDR3 DNA: TGTGCCTGGAGTGTACTCCCAACCTCGACTAATGAAAAACTGTTTTTT.

The gene calls are TRBV5-1 and TRBJ2-1; D gene unclear. V lost 0 bases, J lost 8 bases, and 18 bases lay in between. Germline CDR1 and CDR2: SGHRS and YFSETQ. There are 16 residues in the CDR3. As DNA, the CDR3 is TGCGCCAGCAGCTTGGGGACCTCTTCATTTCTCCATGAGCAGTTCTTC. The encoded protein is CASSLGTSSFLHEQFF.

The chain links TRBV5-1 to TRBJ2-5; no reliable D call. The V and J ends lost 2 bases and 2 bases respectively, with 10 bases between them. The CDR3 is made up of 14 amino acids. Germline loops: CDR1 SGHRS, CDR2 YFSETQ. The CDR3 bases are TGCGCCAGCAGCTTAGAAACACATCAAGAGACCCAGTACTTC. Protein sequence: CASSLETHQETQYF.

The chain has TRBV2 and TRBJ1-1; 7 bases fit TRBD1. Germline lookup yields CDR1 SNHLY and CDR2 FYNNEI. The CDR3 covers 12 residues. V lost 7 bases and J lost 11; bases outside the gene matches: 10. The CDR3 DNA sequence: TGTGCCAGCACGGGGGACAGCCTGGGGGCTTTCTTT. Translating gives CASTGDSLGAFF.

The chain recombines TRBV19 with TRBJ1-1; 7 positions agree with TRBD1. The V segment lost 6 bases and the J segment 6 bases; nucleotides outside the gene matches: 22. Germline CDR1 reads LNHDA; CDR2 reads SQIVND (reference sequence). The CDR3 totals 18 residues. The CDR3 is CASSLPYRGRDLGSEAFF. The CDR3 coding sequence is TGTGCCAGTAGCCTCCCGTACAGGGGACGCGACCTAGGGTCTGAAGCTTTCTTT.

V and J are TRBV27 and TRBJ1-4, with D hard to call. Trimming took 6 bases from V and 6 from J, leaving 14 bases between them. From germline, CDR1 is MNHEY and CDR2 SMNVEV (reference sequence). CDR3 length equals 14 residues. The chain's CDR3 is CASSPAPEDEKLFF. CDR3 sequence (DNA): TGTGCCAGCAGCCCCGCCCCAGAAGATGAAAAACTGTTTTTT. The whole variable domain, remainder taken from reference TRBV27 and TRBJ1-4, is EAQVTQNPRYLITVTGKKLTVTCSQNMNHEYMSWYRQDPGLGLRQIYYSMNVEVTDKGDVPEGYKVSRKEKRNFPLILESPSPNQTSLYFCASSPAPEDEKLFFGSGTQLSVL.

The J gene is TRBJ1-4, the V gene TRBV2; D is undetermined. CDR3 size: 13 residues. V gave up 6 bases and J gave up 10 bases, with 15 bases separating them. Germline-derived CDR1 and CDR2 are SNHLY and FYNNEI. The CDR3 DNA reads as TGTGCCAGCAGGAGGGAAGGGTTGGGAAAACTGTTTTTT. Encoded protein: CASRREGLGKLFF.

This clone was seen only once. The chain combines TRBV6-6 with TRBJ2-1, with D uncertain. Germline CDR1 MNHNY, CDR2 SVGAGI (reference sequence). Trimming removed 11 bases at V and 0 bases at J, with 14 bases between. CDR3 size: 14 residues. In DNA, the CDR3 is TGTGCCCTCAGACGGGCGAACTCCTACAATGAGCAGTTCTTC. Residues: CALRRANSYNEQFF.

The chain couples TRBV5-4 to TRBJ2-5, with no clear D. The CDR3 consists of 14 residues. Deletions cut 0 bases from V and 1 base from J, with 7 bases between. Germline V gives CDR1 SGHNT, CDR2 YYREEE (reference sequence). The CDR3 region has the DNA TGTGCCAGCAGCTTGGCGGCAGGCCAAGAGACCCAGTACTTC. This encodes CASSLAAGQETQYF.

The chain couples TRBV12-5 to TRBJ2-3; D remains ambiguous. The V gene lost 1 base and the J gene lost 3 bases, with 8 bases spanning the gap. Germline-derived CDR1 and CDR2 are LGHNT and FRNRAP. The CDR3 spans 14 residues. The CDR3 coding sequence is TGTGCTAGTGGTTTGGGCGGTACGACAGATACGCAGTATTTT. It translates to CASGLGGTTDTQYF.